This is a list of T cell receptor beta chains from one sample in a study of regulatory T cells in long-lasting Graves disease. TCRdb redid the calling of the multiplex PCR reads with MiXCR, one entry per CDR3 protein. Among 350,000 to 450,000 distinct CDR3 sequences listed, roughly 12% were seen once. Separately, the same data were catalogued under a study of T cells in Graves' hyperthyroidism and ophthalmopathy.

The material was peripheral blood mononuclear cells (PBMCs), obtained at new diagnosis, from a patient treated with antithyroid drugs. The receptors were gathered from a woman aged 18-30 years with Graves disease. CDR3s include the opening cysteine and the closing phenylalanine or tryptophan. A D gene is named only where the DNA matches it firmly.

TRBJ2-3,NA,TRBV28,CASSTQPPSTDTQYF
TRBJ1-1,NA,TRBV4-1,CASAPTGWSTEAFF
TRBJ1-5,NA,TRBV6-2/TRBV6-3,CASSYSKGWGQGDQPQHF
TRBJ1-6,TRBD1,TRBV5-6,CASSWDSSNSPLHF
TRBJ2-7,NA,TRBV7-9,CASSLDLALAKSSYEQYF
TRBJ2-2,NA,TRBV7-2,CASSSILPDTGELFF
TRBJ2-1,TRBD2,TRBV20-1,CSAPLGGTSLGYEQFF
TRBJ2-5,NA,TRBV20-1,CSARDSRPRRETQYF
TRBJ1-1,TRBD1,TRBV6-1,CARWGRGPVLLLTEAFF
TRBJ2-1,NA,TRBV2,CASSEILASYYNEQFF
TRBJ2-5,NA,TRBV14,CASSQDLIGLETQYF
TRBJ2-2,TRBD2,TRBV13,CASSLGAGLAGGSTGELFF
TRBJ1-1,NA,TRBV28,CASSFYGTNTEAFF
TRBJ1-1,NA,TRBV28,CASTQRAAVNTEAFF
TRBJ1-5,NA,TRBV5-8,CASSYEGINQPQHF
TRBJ2-1,NA,TRBV11-1,CASSQGGGARVNNEQFF
TRBJ2-5,NA,TRBV18,CASSPIMGLQYF
TRBJ2-7,NA,TRBV30,CAWSAPGREYF
TRBJ2-3,TRBD2,TRBV7-9,CASSVGTSGGGDTQYF
TRBJ1-2,NA,TRBV7-2,CASSLGGSVRGYTF
TRBJ2-5,NA,TRBV2,CASSAPSGETQYF
TRBJ2-3,TRBD1,TRBV6-1,CASSSTGIGTDTQYF
TRBJ2-7,NA,TRBV7-6,CASSWVAGTSPGEQYF
TRBJ2-2,NA,TRBV4-1,CASSQLRLAGELFF